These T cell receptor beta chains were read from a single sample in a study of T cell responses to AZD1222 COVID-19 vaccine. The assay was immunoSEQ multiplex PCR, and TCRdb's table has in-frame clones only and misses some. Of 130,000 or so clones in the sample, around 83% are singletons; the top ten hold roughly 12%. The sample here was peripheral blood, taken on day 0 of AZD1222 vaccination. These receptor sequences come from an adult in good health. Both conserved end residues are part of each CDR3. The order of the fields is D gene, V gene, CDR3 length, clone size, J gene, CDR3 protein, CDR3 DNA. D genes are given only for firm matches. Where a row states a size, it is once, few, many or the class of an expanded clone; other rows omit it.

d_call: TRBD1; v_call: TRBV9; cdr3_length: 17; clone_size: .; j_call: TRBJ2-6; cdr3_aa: CASSTGTAHLGANVLTF; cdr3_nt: TGTGCCAGCAGCACAGGGACAGCCCACCTCGGGGCCAACGTCCTGACTTTC
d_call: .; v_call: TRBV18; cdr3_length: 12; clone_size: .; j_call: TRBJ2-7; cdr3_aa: CASSPESYEQYF; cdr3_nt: TGTGCCAGCTCACCAGAATCCTACGAGCAGTACTTC
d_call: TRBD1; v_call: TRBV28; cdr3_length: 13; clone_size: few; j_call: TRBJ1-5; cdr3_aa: CASRGTGNQPQHF; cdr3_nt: TGTGCCAGCAGGGGGACAGGCAATCAGCCCCAGCATTTT
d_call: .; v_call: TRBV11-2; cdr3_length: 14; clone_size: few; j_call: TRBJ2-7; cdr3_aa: CASSPGRLNHEQYF; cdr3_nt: TGTGCCAGCAGCCCGGGACGGCTTAACCACGAGCAGTACTTC
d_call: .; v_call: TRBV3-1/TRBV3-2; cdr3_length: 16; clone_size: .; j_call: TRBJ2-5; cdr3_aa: CASSQDFRSRGETQYF; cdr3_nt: TGTGCCAGCAGCCAAGATTTTCGGAGCAGGGGAGAGACCCAGTACTTC
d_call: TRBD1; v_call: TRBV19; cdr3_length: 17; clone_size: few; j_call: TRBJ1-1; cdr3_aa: CASTLQGVMGMNTEAFF; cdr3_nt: TGTGCCAGTACCCTACAGGGGGTTATGGGAATGAACACTGAAGCTTTCTTT
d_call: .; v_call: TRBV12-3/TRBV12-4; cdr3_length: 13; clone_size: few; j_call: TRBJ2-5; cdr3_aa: CASSLGLQETQYF; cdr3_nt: TGTGCCAGCAGTTTAGGTCTACAAGAGACCCAGTACTTC
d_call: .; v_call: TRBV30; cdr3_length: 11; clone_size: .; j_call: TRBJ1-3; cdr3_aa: CAWSAGNTIYF; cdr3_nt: TGTGCCTGGAGCGCTGGAAACACCATATATTTT
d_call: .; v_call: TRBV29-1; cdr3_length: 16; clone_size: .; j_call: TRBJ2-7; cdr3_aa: CSVEDACREIPYEQYF; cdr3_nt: TGCAGCGTTGAAGATGCGTGCCGGGAGATCCCGTACGAGCAGTACTTC
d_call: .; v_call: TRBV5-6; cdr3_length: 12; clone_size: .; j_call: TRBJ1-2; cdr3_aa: CASSFRTGGYTF; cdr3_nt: TGTGCCAGCAGCTTCAGGACGGGCGGCTACACCTTC
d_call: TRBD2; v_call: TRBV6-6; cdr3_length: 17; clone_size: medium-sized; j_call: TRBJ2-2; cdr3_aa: CASSRNLAGGFPGELFF; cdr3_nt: TGTGCCAGCAGTCGAAATCTAGCGGGAGGGTTTCCCGGGGAGCTGTTTTTT
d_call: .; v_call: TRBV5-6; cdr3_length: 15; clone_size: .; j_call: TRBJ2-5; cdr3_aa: CASSLGGSPPETQYF; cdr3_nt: TGTGCCAGCAGCTTGGGGGGGTCTCCTCCGGAGACCCAGTACTTC
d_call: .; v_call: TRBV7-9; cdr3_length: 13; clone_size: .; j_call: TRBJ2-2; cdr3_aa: CASSLSNTGELFF; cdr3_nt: TGTGCCAGCAGCCTTAGTAACACCGGGGAGCTGTTTTTT
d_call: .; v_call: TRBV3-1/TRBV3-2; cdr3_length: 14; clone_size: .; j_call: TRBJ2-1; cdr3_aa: CASSRDTLSREQFF; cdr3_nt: TGTGCCAGCAGCCGGGACACACTGAGCAGGGAGCAGTTCTTC
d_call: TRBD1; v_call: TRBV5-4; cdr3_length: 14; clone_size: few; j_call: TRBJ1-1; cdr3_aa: CASRIGGRHTEAFF; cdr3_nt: TGTGCCAGCCGAATAGGGGGCCGTCACACTGAAGCTTTCTTT
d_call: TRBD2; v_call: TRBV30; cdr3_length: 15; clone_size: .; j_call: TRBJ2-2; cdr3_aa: CAWSVGGADTGELFF; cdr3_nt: TGTGCCTGGAGTGTCGGGGGGGCGGACACCGGGGAGCTGTTTTTT
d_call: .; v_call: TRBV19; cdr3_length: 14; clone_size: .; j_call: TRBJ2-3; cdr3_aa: CASSISGSTDTQYF; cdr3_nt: TGTGCCAGTAGTATATCGGGTTCCACAGATACGCAGTATTTT
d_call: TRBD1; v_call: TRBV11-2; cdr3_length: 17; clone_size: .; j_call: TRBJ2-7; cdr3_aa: CASSLVLYGTGNYEQYF; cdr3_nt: TGTGCCAGCAGCTTAGTTCTATATGGGACAGGGAACTACGAGCAGTACTTC
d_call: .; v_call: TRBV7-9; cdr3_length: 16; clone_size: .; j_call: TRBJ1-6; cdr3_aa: CASSLEVGTNNSPLHF; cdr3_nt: TGTGCCAGCAGCTTAGAAGTAGGGACAAACAATTCACCCCTCCACTTT
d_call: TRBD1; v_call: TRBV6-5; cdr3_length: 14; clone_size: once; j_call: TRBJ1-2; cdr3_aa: CASSPYRGRVGYTF; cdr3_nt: TGTGCCAGCAGTCCCTACAGGGGCAGGGTTGGCTACACCTTC
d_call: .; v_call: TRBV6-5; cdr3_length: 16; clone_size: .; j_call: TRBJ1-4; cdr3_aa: CASSYSSLGGSEKLFF; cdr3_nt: TGTGCCAGCAGTTACTCGAGTCTGGGGGGAAGCGAAAAACTGTTTTTT
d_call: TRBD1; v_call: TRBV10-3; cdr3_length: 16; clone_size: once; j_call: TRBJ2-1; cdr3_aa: CAIRADRASSYNEQFF; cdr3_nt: TGTGCCATCAGGGCGGACAGGGCAAGCTCCTACAATGAGCAGTTCTTC
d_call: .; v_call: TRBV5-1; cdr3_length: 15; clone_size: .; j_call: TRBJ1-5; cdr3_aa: CASSLGGSLNQPQHF; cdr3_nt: TGCGCCAGCAGCTTGGGGGGCAGTCTCAATCAGCCCCAGCATTTT
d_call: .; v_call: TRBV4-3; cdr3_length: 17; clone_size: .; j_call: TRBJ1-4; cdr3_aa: CASSQDFVGSVNEKLFF; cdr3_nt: TGCGCCAGCAGCCAAGATTTCGTTGGGTCCGTTAATGAAAAACTGTTTTTT
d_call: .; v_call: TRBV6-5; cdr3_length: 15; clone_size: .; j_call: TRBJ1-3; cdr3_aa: CASSYSYRTGNTIYF; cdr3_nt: TGTGCCAGCAGTTACTCGTACAGAACTGGAAACACCATATATTTT
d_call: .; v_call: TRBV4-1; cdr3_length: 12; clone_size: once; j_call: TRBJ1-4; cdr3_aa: CASSQDGGKLFF; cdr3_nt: TGCGCCAGCAGCCAAGATGGGGGAAAACTGTTTTTT
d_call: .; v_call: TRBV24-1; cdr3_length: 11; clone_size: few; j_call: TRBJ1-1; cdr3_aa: CATSDGYGAFF; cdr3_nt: TGTGCCACCAGTGATGGGTACGGGGCTTTCTTT
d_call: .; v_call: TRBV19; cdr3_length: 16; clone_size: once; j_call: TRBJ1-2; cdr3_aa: CASSMGRAMDDYGYTF; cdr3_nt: TGTGCCAGTAGTATGGGCAGGGCAATGGATGACTATGGCTACACCTTC
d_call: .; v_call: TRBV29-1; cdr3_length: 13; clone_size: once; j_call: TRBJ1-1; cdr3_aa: CSVGLNRATEAFF; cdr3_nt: TGCAGCGTTGGATTAAACAGGGCCACTGAAGCTTTCTTT
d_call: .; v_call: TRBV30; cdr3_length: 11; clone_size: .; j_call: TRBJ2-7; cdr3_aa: CAWGLTYEQYF; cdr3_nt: TGTGCCTGGGGACTAACCTACGAGCAGTACTTC
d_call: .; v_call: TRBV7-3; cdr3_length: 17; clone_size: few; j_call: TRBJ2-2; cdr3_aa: CASSLSPGAPGTGELFF; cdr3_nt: TGTGCCAGCAGCTTAAGTCCTGGTGCCCCCGGCACCGGGGAGCTGTTTTTT
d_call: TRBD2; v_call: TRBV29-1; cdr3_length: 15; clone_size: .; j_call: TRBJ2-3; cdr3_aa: CSISPGLLSTDTQYF; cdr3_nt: TGCAGCATTTCACCGGGACTACTTAGCACAGATACGCAGTATTTT
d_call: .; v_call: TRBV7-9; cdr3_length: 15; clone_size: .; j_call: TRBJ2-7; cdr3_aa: CASSLLDSLSYEQYF; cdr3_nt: TGTGCCAGCAGCTTATTGGACTCGCTTTCCTACGAGCAGTACTTC
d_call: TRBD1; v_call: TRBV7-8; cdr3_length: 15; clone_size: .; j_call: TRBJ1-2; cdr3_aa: CASSPDQGAGYGYTF; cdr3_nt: TGTGCCAGCAGCCCAGACCAGGGGGCGGGCTATGGCTACACCTTC
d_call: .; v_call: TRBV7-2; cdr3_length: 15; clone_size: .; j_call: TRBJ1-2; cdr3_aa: CASSLALGEGYGYTF; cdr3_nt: TGTGCCAGCAGCTTAGCGCTGGGGGAGGGCTATGGCTACACCTTC
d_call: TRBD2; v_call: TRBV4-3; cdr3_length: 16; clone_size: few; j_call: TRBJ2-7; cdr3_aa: CASSQEAGLAGGQRYF; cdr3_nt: TGCGCCAGCAGCCAAGAAGCGGGACTAGCGGGGGGCCAGCGGTACTTC